The clone carrying this TCR beta chain was seen only a few times. The source of the sample is a study of blood T cells in healthy people across ages. The authors ran a second PCR of about 6 to 11 cycles using a sample-barcoded 5' primer and a J-beta primer mix. TCRdb reprocessed the 5' RACE reads with MiXCR, giving one entry per CDR3 protein. The sample contains about 1.1 million distinct CDR3 sequences, more than 30% of which appear only once. Donors gave 9 to 10 milliliters of peripheral blood apiece. CDR3 length equals 15 residues. Looked up from germline, CDR1 is SNHLY and CDR2 is FYNNEI. V was pared by 1 base and J by 4 bases, with 5 bases of the junction left unmatched.

Sequencing input: blood. The TCR was taken from a man between 18 and 35 years old in good health. This chain uses TRBV2 with TRBJ2-5; 8 bases fit TRBD2. The CDR3 spells CASSEVRGVGETQYF. The CDR3 DNA is TGTGCCAGCAGTGAAGTGCGGGGGGTGGGAGAGACCCAGTACTTC.